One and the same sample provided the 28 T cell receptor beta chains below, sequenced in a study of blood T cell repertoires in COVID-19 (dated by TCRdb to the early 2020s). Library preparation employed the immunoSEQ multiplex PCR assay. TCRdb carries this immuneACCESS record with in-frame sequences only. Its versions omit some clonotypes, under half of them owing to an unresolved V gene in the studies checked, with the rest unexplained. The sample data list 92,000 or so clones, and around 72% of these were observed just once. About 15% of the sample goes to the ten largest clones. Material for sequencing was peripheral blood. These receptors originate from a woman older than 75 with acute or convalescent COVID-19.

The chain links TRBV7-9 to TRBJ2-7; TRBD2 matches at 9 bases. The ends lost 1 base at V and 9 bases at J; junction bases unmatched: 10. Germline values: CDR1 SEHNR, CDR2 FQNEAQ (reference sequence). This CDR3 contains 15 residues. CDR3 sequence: CASSLGLAGDPGQYF. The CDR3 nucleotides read TGTGCCAGCAGCTTAGGCTTAGCGGGGGACCCGGGGCAGTACTTC.

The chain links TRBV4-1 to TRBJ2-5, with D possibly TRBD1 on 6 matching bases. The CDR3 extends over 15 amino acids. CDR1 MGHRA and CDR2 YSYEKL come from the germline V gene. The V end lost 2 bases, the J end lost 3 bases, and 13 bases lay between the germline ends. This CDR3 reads CASSQMARGKETQYF. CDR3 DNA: TGCGCCAGCAGCCAAATGGCCAGGGGAAAAGAGACCCAGTACTTC.

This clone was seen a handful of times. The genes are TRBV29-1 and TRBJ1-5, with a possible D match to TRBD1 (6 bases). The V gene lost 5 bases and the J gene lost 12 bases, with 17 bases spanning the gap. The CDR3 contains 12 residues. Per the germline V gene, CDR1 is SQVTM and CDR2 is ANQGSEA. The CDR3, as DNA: TGCAGCGTTTCATCATCGGACAGTTTCCAGCATTTT. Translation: CSVSSSDSFQHF.

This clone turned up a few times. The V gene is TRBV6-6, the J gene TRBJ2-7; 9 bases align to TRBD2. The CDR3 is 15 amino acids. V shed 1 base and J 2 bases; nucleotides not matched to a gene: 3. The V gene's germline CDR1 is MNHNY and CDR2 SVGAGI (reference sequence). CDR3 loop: CASSYLGGGAYEQYF. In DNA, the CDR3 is TGTGCCAGCAGTTACTTGGGCGGGGGGGCCTACGAGCAGTACTTC.

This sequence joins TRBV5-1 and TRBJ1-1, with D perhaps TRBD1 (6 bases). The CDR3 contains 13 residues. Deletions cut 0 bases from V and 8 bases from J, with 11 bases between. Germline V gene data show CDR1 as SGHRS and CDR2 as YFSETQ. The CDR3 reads CASSLAGTQEAFF. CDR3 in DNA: TGCGCCAGCAGCTTGGCCGGGACACAAGAAGCTTTCTTT.

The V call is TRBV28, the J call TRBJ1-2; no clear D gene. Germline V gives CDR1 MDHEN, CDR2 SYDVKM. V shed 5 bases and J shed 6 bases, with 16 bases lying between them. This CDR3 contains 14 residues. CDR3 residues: CASSTGWGVHGYTF. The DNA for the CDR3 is TGTGCCAGCAGTACCGGCTGGGGAGTCCATGGCTACACCTTC.

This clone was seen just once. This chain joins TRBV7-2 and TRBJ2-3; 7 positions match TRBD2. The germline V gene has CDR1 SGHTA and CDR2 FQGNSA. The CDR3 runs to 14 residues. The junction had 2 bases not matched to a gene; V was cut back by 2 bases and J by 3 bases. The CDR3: CASSLNSGTDTQYF. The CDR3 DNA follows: TGTGCCAGCAGCTTAAATAGCGGGACAGATACGCAGTATTTT.

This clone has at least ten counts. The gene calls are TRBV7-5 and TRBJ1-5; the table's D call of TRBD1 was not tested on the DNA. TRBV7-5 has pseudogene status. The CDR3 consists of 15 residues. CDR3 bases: TGTGCCAGAATGGTGAGGGGGCAAGACAATCAGCCCCAGCATTTT. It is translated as CARMVRGQDNQPQHF.

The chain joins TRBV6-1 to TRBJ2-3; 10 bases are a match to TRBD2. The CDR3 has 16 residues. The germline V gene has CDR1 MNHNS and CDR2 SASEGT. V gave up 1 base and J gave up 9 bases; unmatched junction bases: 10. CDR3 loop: CASSEEPSGGLITQYF. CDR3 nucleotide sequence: TGTGCCAGCAGTGAAGAGCCTAGCGGGGGCCTTATAACGCAGTATTTT.

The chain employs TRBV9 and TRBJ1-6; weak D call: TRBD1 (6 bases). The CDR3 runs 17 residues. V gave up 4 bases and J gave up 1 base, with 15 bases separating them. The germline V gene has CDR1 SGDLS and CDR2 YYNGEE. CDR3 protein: CASSLGGDLSYNSPLHF. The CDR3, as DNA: TGTGCCAGCAGCTTAGGGGGGGATCTGTCCTATAATTCACCCCTCCACTTT.

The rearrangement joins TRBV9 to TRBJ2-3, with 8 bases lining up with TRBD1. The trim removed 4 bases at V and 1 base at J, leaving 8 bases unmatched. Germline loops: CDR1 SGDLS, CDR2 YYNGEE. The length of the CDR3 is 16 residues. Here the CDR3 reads CASSPPTGAGTDTQYF. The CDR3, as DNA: TGTGCCAGCAGCCCCCCGACAGGGGCCGGCACAGATACGCAGTATTTT.

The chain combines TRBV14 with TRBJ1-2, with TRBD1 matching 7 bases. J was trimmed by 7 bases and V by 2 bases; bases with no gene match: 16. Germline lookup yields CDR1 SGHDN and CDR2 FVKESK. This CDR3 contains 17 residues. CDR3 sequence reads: CASSQSVRDSPYRGYTF. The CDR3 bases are TGTGCCAGCAGCCAATCTGTCCGGGACAGCCCCTATCGTGGCTACACCTTC.

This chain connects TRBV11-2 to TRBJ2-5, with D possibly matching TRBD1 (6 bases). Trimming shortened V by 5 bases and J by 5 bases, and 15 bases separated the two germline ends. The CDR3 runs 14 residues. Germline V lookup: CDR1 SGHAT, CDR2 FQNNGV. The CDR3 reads CASSIQGRWETQYF. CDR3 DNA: TGTGCCAGCAGCATACAGGGTCGGTGGGAGACCCAGTACTTC.

The CDR3 DNA follows: TGTGCCAGCAGTGACTGGACAGGGTCGGGGAGTGAAGCTTTCTTT. Translation: CASSDWTGSGSEAFF. The chain recombines TRBV25-1 with TRBJ1-1; the match to TRBD1 covers 8 bases. CDR3 length: 15 amino acids. Germline V gene sequence: CDR1 MGHDK, CDR2 SYGVNS. The junction had 10 bases not matched to a gene; V was cut back by 3 bases and J by 7 bases. Full variable domain (remainder filled in from reference TRBV25-1 and TRBJ1-1): EADIYQTPRYLVIGTGKKITLECSQTMGHDKMYWYQQDPGMELHLIHYSYGVNSTEKGDLSSESTVSRIRTEHFPLTLESARPSHTSQYLCASSDWTGSGSEAFFGQGTRLTVV.

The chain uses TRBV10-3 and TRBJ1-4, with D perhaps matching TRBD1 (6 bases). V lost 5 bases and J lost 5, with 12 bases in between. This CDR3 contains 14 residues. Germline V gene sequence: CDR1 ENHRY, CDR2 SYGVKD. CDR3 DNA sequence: TGTGCCATCAGTAGGACAGCTGACAATGAAAAACTGTTTTTT. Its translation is CAISRTADNEKLFF.

The CDR3 here is CASSGGGTGGFYEQYF. The CDR3 nucleotides are TGTGCCAGCAGTGGAGGGGGGACAGGGGGTTTCTACGAGCAGTACTTC. This chain links TRBV2 with TRBJ2-7, with 11 bases that match TRBD1. Germline assignment: CDR1 SNHLY and CDR2 FYNNEI. This CDR3 has 16 residues. V dropped 4 bases and J dropped 3; count of bases not matched to a gene: 8.

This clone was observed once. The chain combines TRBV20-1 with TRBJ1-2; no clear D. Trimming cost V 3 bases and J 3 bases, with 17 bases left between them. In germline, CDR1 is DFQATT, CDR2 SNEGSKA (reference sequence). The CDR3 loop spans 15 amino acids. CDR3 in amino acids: CSASTLTGYHYGYTF. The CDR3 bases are TGCAGTGCTAGTACGTTGACTGGGTATCACTATGGCTACACCTTC.

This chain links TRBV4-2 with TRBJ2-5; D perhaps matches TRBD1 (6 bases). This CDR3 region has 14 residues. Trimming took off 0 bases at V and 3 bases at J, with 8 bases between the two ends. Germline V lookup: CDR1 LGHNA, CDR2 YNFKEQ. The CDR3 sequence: CASSQEGGEETQYF. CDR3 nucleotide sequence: TGTGCCAGCAGCCAAGAAGGGGGAGAAGAGACCCAGTACTTC.

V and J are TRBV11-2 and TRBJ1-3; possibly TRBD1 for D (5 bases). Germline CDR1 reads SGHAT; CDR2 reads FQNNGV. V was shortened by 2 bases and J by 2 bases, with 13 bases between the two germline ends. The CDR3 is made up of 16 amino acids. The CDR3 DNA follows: TGTGCCAGCAGCTTATCAGGCAGGGAGGCTGGAAACACCATATATTTT. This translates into CASSLSGREAGNTIYF.

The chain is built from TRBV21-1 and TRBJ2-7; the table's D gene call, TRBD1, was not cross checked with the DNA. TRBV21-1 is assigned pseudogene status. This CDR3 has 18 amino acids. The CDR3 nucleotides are TGTGCCAGCAGCAAAGATCTGGACAGGGGGCCGGGAGCCTACGAGCAGTACTTC. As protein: CASSKDLDRGPGAYEQYF.

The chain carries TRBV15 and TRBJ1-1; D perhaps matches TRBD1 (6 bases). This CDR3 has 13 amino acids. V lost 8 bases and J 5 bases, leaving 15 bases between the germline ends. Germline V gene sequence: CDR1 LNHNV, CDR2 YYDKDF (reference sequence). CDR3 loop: CATSGQRGTEAFF. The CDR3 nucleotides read TGTGCCACCTCCGGACAGAGGGGGACTGAAGCTTTCTTT.

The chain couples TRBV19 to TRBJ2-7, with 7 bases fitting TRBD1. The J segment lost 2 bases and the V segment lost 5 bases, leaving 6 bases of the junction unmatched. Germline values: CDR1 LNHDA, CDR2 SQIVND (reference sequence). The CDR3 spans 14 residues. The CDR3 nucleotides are TGTGCCAGTAGTCTCCGGGACAGCCCCTACGAGCAGTACTTC. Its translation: CASSLRDSPYEQYF.

The CDR3 is CASSLQRGGYYEQYF. The CDR3 coding sequence is TGTGCCAGCAGCTTGCAGCGGGGGGGATACTACGAGCAGTACTTC. The chain joins TRBV7-3 to TRBJ2-7; 10 bases map to TRBD2. V dropped 3 bases and J dropped 3; count of bases not matched to a gene: 5. Germline CDR1 SGHTA, CDR2 FQGTGA. The CDR3 length is 15 residues. Variable domain in full (rest from reference TRBV7-3 and TRBJ2-7): GAGVSQTPSNKVTEKGKYVELRCDPISGHTALYWYRQSLGQGPEFLIYFQGTGAADDSGLPNDRFFAVRPEGSVSTLKIQRTERGDSAVYLCASSLQRGGYYEQYFGPGTRLTVT.

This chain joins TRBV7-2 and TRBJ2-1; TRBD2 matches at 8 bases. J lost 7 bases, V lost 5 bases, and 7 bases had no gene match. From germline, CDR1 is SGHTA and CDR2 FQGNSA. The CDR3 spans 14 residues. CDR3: CASSLRTSTNEQFF. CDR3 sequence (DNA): TGTGCCAGCAGCCTCCGGACTAGCACGAATGAGCAGTTCTTC.

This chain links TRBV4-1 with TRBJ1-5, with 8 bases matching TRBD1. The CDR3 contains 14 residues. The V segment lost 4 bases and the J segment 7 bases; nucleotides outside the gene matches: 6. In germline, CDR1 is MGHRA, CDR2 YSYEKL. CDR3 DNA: TGCGCCAGCAGCCGTCAGGGGGCAGGACAGCCCCAGCATTTT. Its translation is CASSRQGAGQPQHF.

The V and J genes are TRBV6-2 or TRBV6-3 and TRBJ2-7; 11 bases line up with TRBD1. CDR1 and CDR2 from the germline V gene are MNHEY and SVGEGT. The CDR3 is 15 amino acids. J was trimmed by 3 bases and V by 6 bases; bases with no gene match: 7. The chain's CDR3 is CASSAPGQGDYEQYF. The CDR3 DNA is TGTGCCAGCAGCGCACCGGGACAGGGGGACTACGAGCAGTACTTC.

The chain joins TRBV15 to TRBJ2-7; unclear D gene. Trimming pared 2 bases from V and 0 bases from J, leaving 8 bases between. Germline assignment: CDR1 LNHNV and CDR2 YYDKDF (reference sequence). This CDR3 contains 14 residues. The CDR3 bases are TGTGCCACCAGCAGACAGTCCTTCTCCTACGAGCAGTACTTC. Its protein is CATSRQSFSYEQYF.

In nucleotides, the CDR3 is TGTGCCAGCAGCTTAGTTGGCGGGGGGGTCCAGTACTTC. It translates to CASSLVGGGVQYF. The J gene is TRBJ2-5, the V gene TRBV7-9; 9 bases align to TRBD2. CDR3 length equals 13 residues. Germline CDR1 reads SEHNR; CDR2 reads FQNEAQ (reference sequence). V trimming: 1 base; J trimming: 10 bases; junction bases outside the gene matches: 4.